This T cell receptor beta chain was sequenced for a study of OX40 agonist ivuxolimab in advanced cancers. Study-level results: Antigen specificity was not determined for the expanded peripheral T cells.

The repertoire was sequenced with immunoSEQ multiplex PCR; TCRdb's copy has only in-frame clones and lacks some. The data hold fewer than 35,000 clones, with roughly 89% observed a single time. This clone is a singleton in its sample. Its specificity is not known. Deletions cut 5 bases from V and 9 bases from J, with 20 bases between. The germline V gene has CDR1 SEHNR and CDR2 FQNEAQ (reference sequence). There are 15 residues in the CDR3. The V and J genes are TRBV7-9 and TRBJ2-4, with D perhaps given as TRBD1 or TRBD2 (6 bases each). Sequences were derived from CD4+ or CD8+ T cells sorted from blood, sampled in a trial of the OX40 agonist ivuxolimab. This TCR was sampled from an adult with an advanced solid tumor such as melanoma, head and neck, liver or kidney cancer. CDR3 DNA sequence: TGTGCCAGCAGCCAAGATAGCGGAGGCAGGGGCATTCAGTACTTC. Amino acids: CASSQDSGGRGIQYF.